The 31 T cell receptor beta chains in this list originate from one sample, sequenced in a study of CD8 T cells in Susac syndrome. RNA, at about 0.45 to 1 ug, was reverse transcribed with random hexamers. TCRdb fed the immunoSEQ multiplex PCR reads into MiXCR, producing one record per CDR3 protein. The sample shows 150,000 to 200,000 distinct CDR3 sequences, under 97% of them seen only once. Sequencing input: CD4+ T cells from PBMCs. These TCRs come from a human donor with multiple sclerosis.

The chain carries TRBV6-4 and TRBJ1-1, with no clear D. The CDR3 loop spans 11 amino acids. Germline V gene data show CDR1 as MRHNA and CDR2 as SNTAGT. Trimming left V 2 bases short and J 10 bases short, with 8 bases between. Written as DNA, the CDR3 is TGTGCCAGCAGTGACGGGGTTGGAGCTTTCTTT. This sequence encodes CASSDGVGAFF.

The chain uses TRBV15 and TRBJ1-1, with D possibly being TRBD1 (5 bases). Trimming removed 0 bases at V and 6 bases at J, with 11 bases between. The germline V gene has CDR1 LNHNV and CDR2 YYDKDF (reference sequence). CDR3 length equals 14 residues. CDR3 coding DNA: TGTGCCACCAGCAGAGAAGTTCGGGGCGCTGAAGCTTTCTTT. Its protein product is CATSREVRGAEAFF.

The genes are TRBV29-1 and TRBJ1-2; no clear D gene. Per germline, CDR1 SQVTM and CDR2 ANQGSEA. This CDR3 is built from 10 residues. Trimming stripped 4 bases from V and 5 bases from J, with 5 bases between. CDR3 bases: TGCAGCGTTGCCAATTATGGCTACACCTTC. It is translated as CSVANYGYTF.

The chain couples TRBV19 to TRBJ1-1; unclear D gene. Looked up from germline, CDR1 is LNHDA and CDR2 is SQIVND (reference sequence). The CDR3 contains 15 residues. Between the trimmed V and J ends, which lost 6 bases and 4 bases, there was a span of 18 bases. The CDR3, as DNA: TGTGCCAGTAGAGGAGGTGGGTACCGAATCACTGAAGCTTTCTTT. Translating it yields CASRGGGYRITEAFF.

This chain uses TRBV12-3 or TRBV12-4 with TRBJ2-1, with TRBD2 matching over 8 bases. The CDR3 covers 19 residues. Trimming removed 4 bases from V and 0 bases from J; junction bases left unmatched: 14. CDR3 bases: TGTGCCAGCAGTTCTTGGCCTGTACCGACTAGCGTCTCCTACAATGAGCAGTTCTTC. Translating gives CASSSWPVPTSVSYNEQFF.

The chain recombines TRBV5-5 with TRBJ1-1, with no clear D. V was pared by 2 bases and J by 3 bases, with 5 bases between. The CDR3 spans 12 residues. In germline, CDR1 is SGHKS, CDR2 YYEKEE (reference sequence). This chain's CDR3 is CASSFSYTEAFF. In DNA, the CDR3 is TGTGCCAGCAGCTTTTCTTACACTGAAGCTTTCTTT.

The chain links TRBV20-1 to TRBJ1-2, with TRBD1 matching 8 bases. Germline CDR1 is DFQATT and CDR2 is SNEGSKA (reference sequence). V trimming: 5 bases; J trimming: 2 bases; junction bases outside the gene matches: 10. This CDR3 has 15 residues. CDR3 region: CSAGRQGHTNYGYTF. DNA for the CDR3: TGCAGTGCTGGTCGACAGGGGCACACGAACTATGGCTACACCTTC.

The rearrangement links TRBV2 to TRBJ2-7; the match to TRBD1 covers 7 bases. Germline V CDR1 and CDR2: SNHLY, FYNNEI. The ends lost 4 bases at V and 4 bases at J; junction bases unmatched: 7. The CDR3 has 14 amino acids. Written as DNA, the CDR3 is TGTGCCAGCAGTGTGACAGGGAGAGGTTACGAGCAGTACTTC. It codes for CASSVTGRGYEQYF.

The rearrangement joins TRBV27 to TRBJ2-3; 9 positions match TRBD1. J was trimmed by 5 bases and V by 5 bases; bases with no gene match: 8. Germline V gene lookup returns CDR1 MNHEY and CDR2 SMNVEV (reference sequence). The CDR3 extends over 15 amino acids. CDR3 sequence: CASSRDREIQDTQYF. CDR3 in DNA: TGTGCCAGCAGTCGGGACAGGGAGATCCAAGATACGCAGTATTTT.

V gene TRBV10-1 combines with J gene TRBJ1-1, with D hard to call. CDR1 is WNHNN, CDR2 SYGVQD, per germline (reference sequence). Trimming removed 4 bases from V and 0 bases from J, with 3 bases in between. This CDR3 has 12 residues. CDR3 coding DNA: TGCGCCAGCAGTGCGGTGAACACTGAAGCTTTCTTT. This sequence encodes CASSAVNTEAFF.

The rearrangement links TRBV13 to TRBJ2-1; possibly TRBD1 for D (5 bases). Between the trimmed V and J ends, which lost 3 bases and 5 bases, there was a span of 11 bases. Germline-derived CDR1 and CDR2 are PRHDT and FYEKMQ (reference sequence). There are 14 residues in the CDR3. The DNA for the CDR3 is TGTGCCAGCAGCTTGACAGCTCGCCACAATGAGCAGTTCTTC. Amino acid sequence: CASSLTARHNEQFF.

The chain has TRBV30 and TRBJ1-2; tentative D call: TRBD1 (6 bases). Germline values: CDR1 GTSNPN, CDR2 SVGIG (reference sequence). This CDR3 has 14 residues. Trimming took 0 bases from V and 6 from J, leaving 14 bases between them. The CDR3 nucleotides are TGTGCCTGGAGTGTTGGGACAATCGGGGATGGCTACACCTTC. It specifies CAWSVGTIGDGYTF.

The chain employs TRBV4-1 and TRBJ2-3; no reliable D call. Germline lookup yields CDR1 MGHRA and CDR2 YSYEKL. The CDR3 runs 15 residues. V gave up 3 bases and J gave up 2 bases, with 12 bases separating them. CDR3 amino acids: CASSQIKDFTDTQYF. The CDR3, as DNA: TGCGCCAGCAGCCAGATAAAGGATTTCACAGATACGCAGTATTTT.

CDR3 nucleotide sequence: TGCAGCCCCTGGTTTTCCCATGGCTACACCTTC. It yields the protein CSPWFSHGYTF. J is TRBJ1-2 and V is TRBV29-1; D unclear. Trimming removed 8 bases from V and 6 bases from J, with 13 bases in between. The CDR3 loop spans 11 amino acids. Germline V lookup: CDR1 SQVTM, CDR2 ANQGSEA. Filled out from reference TRBV29-1 and TRBJ1-2, the complete variable domain reads SAVISQKPSRDICQRGTSLTIQCQVDSQVTMMFWYRQQPGQSLTLIATANQGSEATYESGFVIDKFPISRPNLTFSTLTVSNMSPEDSSIYLCSPWFSHGYTFGSGTRLTVV.

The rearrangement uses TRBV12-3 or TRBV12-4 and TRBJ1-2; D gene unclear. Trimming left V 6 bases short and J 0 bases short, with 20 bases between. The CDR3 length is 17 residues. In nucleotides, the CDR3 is TGTGCCAGCAGCAAAATTCCGGGAGCCGGAGCTAACTATGGCTACACCTTC. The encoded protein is CASSKIPGAGANYGYTF.

In DNA, the CDR3 is TGCGCCAGCAGCTTCCTCGGACGTATCCAAGAGACCCAGTACTTC. Translation: CASSFLGRIQETQYF. The V and J genes are TRBV5-1 and TRBJ2-5; D gene unclear. V was shortened by 2 bases and J by 1 base, with 12 bases between the two germline ends. Germline V CDR1 and CDR2: SGHRS, YFSETQ. The CDR3 loop spans 15 amino acids.

The CDR3 region has the DNA TGTGCCAGCAGTGGGGGACTAGGAGAGACCCAGTACTTC. Its protein is CASSGGLGETQYF. The J gene is TRBJ2-5, the V gene TRBV2; TRBD2 matches at 8 bases. V shed 4 bases, J shed 4 bases, and the junction held 2 bases outside the gene matches. The CDR3 is 13 residues long. Per the germline V gene, CDR1 is SNHLY and CDR2 is FYNNEI.

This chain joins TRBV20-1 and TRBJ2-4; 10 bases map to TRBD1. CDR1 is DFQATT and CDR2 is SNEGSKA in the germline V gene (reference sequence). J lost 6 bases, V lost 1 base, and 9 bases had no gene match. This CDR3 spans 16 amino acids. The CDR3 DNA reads TGCAGTGCTAGAGTACCCCGGGGACAGGGGAGAAACATTCAGTACTTC. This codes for CSARVPRGQGRNIQYF.

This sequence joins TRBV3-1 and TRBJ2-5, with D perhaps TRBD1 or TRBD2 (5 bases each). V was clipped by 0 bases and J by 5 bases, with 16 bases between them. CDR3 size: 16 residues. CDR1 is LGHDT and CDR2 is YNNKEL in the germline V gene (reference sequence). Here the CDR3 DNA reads TGTGCCAGCAGCCAAGAACGGGGCAGTCTTTCGGAGACCCAGTACTTC. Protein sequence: CASSQERGSLSETQYF.

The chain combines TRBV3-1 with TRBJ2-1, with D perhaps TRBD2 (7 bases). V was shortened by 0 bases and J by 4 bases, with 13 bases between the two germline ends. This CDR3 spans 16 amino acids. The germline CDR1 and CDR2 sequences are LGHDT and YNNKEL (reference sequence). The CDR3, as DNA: TGTGCCAGCAGCCAAGAAACGGGGGGCAGATACAATGAGCAGTTCTTC. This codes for CASSQETGGRYNEQFF.

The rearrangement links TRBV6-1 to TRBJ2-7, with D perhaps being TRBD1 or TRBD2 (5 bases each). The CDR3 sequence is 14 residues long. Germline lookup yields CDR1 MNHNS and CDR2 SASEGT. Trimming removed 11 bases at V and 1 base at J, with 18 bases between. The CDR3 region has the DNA TGTGCCGGCCAACGGGACCGAAATTCCTACGAGCAGTACTTC. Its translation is CAGQRDRNSYEQYF.

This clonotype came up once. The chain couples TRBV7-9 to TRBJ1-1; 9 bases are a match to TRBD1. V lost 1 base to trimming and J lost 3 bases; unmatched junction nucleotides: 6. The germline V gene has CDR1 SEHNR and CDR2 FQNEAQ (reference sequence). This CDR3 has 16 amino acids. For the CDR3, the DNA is TGTGCCAGCAGCTTAGGGCACAGGGGGCTGGACACTGAAGCTTTCTTT. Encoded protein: CASSLGHRGLDTEAFF.

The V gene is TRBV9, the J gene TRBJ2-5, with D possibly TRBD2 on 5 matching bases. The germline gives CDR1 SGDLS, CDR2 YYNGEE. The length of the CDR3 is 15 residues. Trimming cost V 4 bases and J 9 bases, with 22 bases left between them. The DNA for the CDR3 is TGTGCCAGCAGCTCGGGGTTGGGAGACATCGAGGCCCAGTACTTC. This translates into CASSSGLGDIEAQYF.

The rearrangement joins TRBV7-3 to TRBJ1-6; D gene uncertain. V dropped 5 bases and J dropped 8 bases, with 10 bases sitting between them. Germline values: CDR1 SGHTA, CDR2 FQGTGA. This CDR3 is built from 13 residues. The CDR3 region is CASSPSPDSPLHF. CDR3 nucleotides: TGTGCCAGCAGCCCCTCCCCGGATTCACCCCTCCACTTT.

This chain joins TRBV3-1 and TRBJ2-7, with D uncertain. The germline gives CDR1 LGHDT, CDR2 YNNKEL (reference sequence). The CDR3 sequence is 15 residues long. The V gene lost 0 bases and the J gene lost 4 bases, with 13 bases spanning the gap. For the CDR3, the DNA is TGTGCCAGCAGCCAAGATGGTTGGAGTAGATACGAGCAGTACTTC. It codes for CASSQDGWSRYEQYF.

CDR3 in amino acids: CASSQIQGGSTLAKNIQYF. CDR3 sequence (DNA): TGTGCCAGCAGCCAAATCCAAGGGGGCAGTACATTAGCCAAAAACATTCAGTACTTC. The rearrangement uses TRBV3-1 and TRBJ2-4; 7 bases match TRBD1. CDR1 and CDR2 from the germline V gene are LGHDT and YNNKEL (reference sequence). CDR3 length equals 19 residues. V was pared by 2 bases and J by 0 bases, with 13 bases of the junction left unmatched.

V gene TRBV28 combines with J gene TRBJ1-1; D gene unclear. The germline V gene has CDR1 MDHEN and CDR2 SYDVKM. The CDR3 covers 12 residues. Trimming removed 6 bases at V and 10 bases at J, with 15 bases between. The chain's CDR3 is CASSPVGLRAFF. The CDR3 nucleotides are TGTGCCAGCAGCCCCGTTGGCCTGCGAGCTTTCTTT. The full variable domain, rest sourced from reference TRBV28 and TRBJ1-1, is DVKVTQSSRYLVKRTGEKVFLECVQDMDHENMFWYRQDPGLGLRLIYFSYDVKMKEKGDIPEGYSVSREKKERFSLILESASTNQTSMYLCASSPVGLRAFFGQGTRLTVV.

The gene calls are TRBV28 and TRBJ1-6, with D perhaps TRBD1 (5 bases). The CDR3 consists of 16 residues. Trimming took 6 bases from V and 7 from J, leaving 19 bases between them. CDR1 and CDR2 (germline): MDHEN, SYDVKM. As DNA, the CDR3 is TGTGCCAGCAGGATTGAGGCGGGACGAGTAAATTCACCCCTCCACTTT. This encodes CASRIEAGRVNSPLHF. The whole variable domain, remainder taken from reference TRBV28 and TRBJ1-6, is DVKVTQSSRYLVKRTGEKVFLECVQDMDHENMFWYRQDPGLGLRLIYFSYDVKMKEKGDIPEGYSVSREKKERFSLILESASTNQTSMYLCASRIEAGRVNSPLHFGNGTRLTVT.

DNA for the CDR3: TGTGCCAGCAGCCCGGGGACTAGCGTCGGCACAGATACGCAGTATTTT. It specifies CASSPGTSVGTDTQYF. The chain recombines TRBV7-9 with TRBJ2-3, with TRBD2 matching over 10 bases. V trimming: 5 bases; J trimming: 1 base; junction bases outside the gene matches: 6. This CDR3 has 16 amino acids. The germline CDR1 and CDR2 sequences are SEHNR and FQNEAQ (reference sequence).

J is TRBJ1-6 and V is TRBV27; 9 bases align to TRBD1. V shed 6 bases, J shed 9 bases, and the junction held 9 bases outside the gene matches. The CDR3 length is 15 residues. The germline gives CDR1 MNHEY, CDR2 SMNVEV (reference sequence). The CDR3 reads CASSPQGQGSSPLHF. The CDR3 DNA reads TGTGCCAGCAGCCCGCAGGGACAGGGAAGTTCACCCCTCCACTTT.

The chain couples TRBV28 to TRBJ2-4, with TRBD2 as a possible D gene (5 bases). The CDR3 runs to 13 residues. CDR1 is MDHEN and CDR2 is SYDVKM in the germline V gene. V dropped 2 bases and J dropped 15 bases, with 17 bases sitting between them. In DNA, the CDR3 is TGTGCCAGCAGTTTACCGGACTCACCTCTTTTGTACTTC. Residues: CASSLPDSPLLYF.